This T cell receptor (beta chain) was obtained from a study of OX40 agonist ivuxolimab in advanced cancers. This clone was seen just once. As yet, its antigen is unknown. Germline loops: CDR1 SEHNR, CDR2 FQNEAQ (reference sequence). This CDR3 has 12 residues. Trimming shortened V by 3 bases and J by 4 bases, and 7 bases separated the two germline ends. Whole-study results and caveats: The study did not work out the antigen specificity of the expanded peripheral T cells. Dose levels from 0.1 to 3.0 mg/kg saw CD4+ and CD8+ blood T cells expand clonally by week 6.

Clones were sequenced by immunoSEQ multiplex PCR, and TCRdb holds only the in-frame ones, with some missing. This table has tens of thousands of clones, around 83% appearing once. The source was CD4+ or CD8+ T cells sorted from blood, collected in a trial of the OX40 agonist ivuxolimab. V is TRBV7-9 and J is TRBJ2-7, with D uncertain. This receptor was identified in an adult with an advanced solid tumor such as melanoma, head and neck, liver or kidney cancer. The CDR3 DNA follows: TGTGCCAGCAGCTTGTCCGGGTACGAGCAGTACTTC. It is translated as CASSLSGYEQYF.